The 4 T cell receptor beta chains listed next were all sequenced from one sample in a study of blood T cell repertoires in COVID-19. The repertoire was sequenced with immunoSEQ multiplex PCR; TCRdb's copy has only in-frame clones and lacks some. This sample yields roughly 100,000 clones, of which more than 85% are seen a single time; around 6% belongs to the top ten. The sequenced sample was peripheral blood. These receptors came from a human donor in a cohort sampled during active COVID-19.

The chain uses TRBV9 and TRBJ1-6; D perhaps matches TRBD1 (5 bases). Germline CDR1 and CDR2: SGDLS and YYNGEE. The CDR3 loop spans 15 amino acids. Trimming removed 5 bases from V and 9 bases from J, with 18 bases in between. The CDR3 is CASSQQDQGFSPLHF. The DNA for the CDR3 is TGTGCCAGCAGTCAACAGGACCAAGGATTTTCACCCCTCCACTTT.

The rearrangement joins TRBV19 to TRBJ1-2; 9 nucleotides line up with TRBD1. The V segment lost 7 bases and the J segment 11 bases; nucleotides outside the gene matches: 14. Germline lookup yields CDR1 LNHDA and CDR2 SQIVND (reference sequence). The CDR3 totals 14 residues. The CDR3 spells CASTPGQGLLGYTF. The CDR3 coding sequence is TGTGCCAGTACCCCGGGACAGGGCCTCCTAGGGTACACCTTC.

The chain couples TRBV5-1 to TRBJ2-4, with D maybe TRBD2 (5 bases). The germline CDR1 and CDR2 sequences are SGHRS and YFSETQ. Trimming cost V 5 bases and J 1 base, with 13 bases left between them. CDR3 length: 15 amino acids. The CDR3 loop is CASSKGGGAKNIQYF. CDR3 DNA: TGCGCCAGCAGTAAGGGTGGAGGTGCCAAAAACATTCAGTACTTC.

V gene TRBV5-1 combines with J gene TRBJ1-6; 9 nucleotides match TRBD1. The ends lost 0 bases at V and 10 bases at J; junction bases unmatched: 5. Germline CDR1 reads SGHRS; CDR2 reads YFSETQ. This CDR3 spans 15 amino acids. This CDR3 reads CASSLEGQGSSPLHF. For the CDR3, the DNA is TGCGCCAGCAGCTTGGAGGGACAGGGTTCGTCACCCCTCCACTTT.